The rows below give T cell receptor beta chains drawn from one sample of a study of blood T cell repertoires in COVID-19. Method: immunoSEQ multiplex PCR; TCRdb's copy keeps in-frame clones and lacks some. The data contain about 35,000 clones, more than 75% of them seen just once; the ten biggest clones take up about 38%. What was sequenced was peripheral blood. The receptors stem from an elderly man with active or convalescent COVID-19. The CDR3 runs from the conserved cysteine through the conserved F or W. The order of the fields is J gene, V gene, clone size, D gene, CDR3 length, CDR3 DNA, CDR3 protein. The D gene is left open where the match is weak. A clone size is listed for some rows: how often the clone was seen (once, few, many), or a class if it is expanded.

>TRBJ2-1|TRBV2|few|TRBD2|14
TGTGCCAGCATAACCGGGACTAGGTCGAATGAGCAGTTCTTC
CASITGTRSNEQFF
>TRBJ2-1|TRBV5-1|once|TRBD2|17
TGCGCCAGCAGCTTGGCCGCCGGGACTAGGATAGGAGGTGAGCAGTTCTTC
CASSLAAGTRIGGEQFF
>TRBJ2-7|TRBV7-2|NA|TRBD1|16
TGTGCCAGCAGCCGCGGGGGGGGACAGGGGGCCCCCGAGCAGTACTTC
CASSRGGGQGAPEQYF
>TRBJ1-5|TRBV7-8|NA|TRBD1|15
TGTGCCAGCAGCCCCGGGGGACAGCTCAATCAGCCCCAGCATTTT
CASSPGGQLNQPQHF
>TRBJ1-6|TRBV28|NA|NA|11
TGTGCCAGCAGTGAGACTAGGGCCCTCCACTTT
CASSETRALHF
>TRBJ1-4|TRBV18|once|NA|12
TGTGCCAGCTCACCACACGGGGAAAAACTGTTTTTT
CASSPHGEKLFF
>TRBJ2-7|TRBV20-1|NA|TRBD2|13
TGCAGTGCTAGTCCCAGCGGCGGGGGCGAGCAGTACTTC
CSASPSGGGEQYF
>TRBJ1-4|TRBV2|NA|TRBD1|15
TGTGCCAGCAGTGAAGGCGGGACAGGGGGCCGGAAACTGTTTTTT
CASSEGGTGGRKLFF
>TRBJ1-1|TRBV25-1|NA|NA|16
TGTGCCAGCAGTGATCCGGGACTACCGGGGGGCACTGAAGCTTTCTTT
CASSDPGLPGGTEAFF
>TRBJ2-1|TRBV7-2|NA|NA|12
TGTGCCAGCAGCAACAGGGTCCGGGAGCAGTTCTTC
CASSNRVREQFF
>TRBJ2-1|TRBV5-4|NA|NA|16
TGTGCCAGCAGCTTGGAGGCTAGCAGCTCCTACAATGAGCAGTTCTTC
CASSLEASSSYNEQFF
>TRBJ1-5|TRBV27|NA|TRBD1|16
TGTGCCAGCAGTTTATTGGCAGGGGGTAGCAATCAGCCCCAGCATTTT
CASSLLAGGSNQPQHF
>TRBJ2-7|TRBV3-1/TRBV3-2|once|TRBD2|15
TGTGCCAGCAGCCAAGCAGCGGGAGGGCCCTACGAGCAGTACTTC
CASSQAAGGPYEQYF
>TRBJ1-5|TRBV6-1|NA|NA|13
TGTGCCAGCAGTGAAGAGAGATTATCGCCCCAGCATTTT
CASSEERLSPQHF
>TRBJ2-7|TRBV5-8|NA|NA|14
TGTGCCAGCAGCCGAACCGGGTCCCTCTACGAGCAGTACTTC
CASSRTGSLYEQYF
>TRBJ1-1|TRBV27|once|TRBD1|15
TGTGCCAGCAGTCTCAGGGGGACGGGGAACACTGAAGCTTTCTTT
CASSLRGTGNTEAFF
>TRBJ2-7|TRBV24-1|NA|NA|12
TGTGCCACCAGTGACCAGGGACAAGAGCAGTACTTC
CATSDQGQEQYF
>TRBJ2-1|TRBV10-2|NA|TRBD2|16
TGCGCCAGCAGTGCCTCCTCTAGCGGGAGGGCCCCTGAGCAGTTCTTC
CASSASSSGRAPEQFF
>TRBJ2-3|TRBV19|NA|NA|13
TGTGCCAGTAGTATAGGGGACAAAGATACGCAGTATTTT
CASSIGDKDTQYF
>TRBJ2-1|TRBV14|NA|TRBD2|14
TGTGCCAGCAAACGGACTAGCTCCTACAATGAGCAGTTCTTC
CASKRTSSYNEQFF